This TCR beta chain was profiled in a study of shared clonotypes between healthy human individuals. As concerns this clone: A far larger clone is a single base away, which makes a read error likely. Additional DNA sequences in this sample encode the identical CDR3.

This CDR3 has 13 amino acids. Germline V gene sequence: CDR1 MNHEY, CDR2 SVGAGI. The run depth of the assay was deep. Assay: immunoSEQ multiplex PCR; the TCRdb copy retains only in-frame clones and omits some. The table shows about 510,000 clones, with roughly 85% occurring only once. The source is a woman in her thirties or forties in good health. Some clones in this sample may be carry-over from other donors' samples. Sequencing was done on a sample of PBMCs. The chain employs TRBV6-5 and TRBJ1-4; 8 bases line up with TRBD1. CDR3 nucleotide sequence: TGTGCTAGCAGACAGGGGAATCGGGAAAAACTGTTTTTT. Its protein is CASRQGNREKLFF.